This T cell receptor (beta chain) came from a study of cytomegalovirus exposure and HLA in healthy donors. About this clone: Its antigen is undetermined.

V lost 4 bases and J lost 4, with 14 bases in between. Germline V CDR1 and CDR2: SGHRS, YFSETQ. The CDR3 has 15 amino acids. Study-wide findings and caveats: The study put about 180 TCR beta chains on its list as cytomegalovirus-associated.

Some clones are missing from TCRdb's copy, which holds only in-frame ones; the method was immunoSEQ multiplex PCR. The repertoire holds some 110,000 clones, about 91% seen once, with 1.5% to 2% in the top ten. Sequencing was performed on PBMCs. This clonotype was sampled from a man aged 18 to 30 in good health and CMV-seronegative. V is TRBV5-1 and J is TRBJ2-2; D may be TRBD2 (6 bases). CDR3 sequence reads: CASSPTGVGTGELFF. The CDR3 region has the DNA TGCGCCAGCAGCCCCACGGGGGTTGGCACCGGGGAGCTGTTTTTT.